This section outlines one TCR beta chain sequence together with its context. This clonotype appeared a few times. No antigen is known for it. Per-base quality was not reported, and no clone a single base away is much larger than it. This sample is drawn from a study of CD8 T cells in ankylosing spondylitis (TCRdb year 2017). About the full investigation: The study profiled T cell receptor beta repertoires in healthy donors and ankylosing spondylitis patients to find disease-linked TCR variants. In total, the full study cohort was made up of 110 or so healthy donors and 25 or so ankylosing spondylitis patients. Peripheral blood was sampled, and synovial fluid was additionally collected from ankylosing spondylitis patients. Results and caveats for the whole study, not just this receptor: In peripheral blood, the disease-linked clones were found at relatively low frequencies and had a CD8+ phenotype. Some motif variants were previously reported in synovial fluid and blood of reactive arthritis patients, suggesting common disease-initiation mechanisms. The disease-linked clones were reported to be significantly enriched in matched synovial fluid samples from ankylosing spondylitis patients. A TCR beta motif made up of several highly homologous amino acid variants appeared to be characteristic of blood from ankylosing spondylitis patients.

The V and J ends are trimmed by 0 bases and 2 bases, leaving 14 bases between them. The CDR3 has 15 amino acids, counting the end cysteine and phenylalanine. Kept here is only the CDR3 DNA, which spans 45 bases and is read in frame from base 1. In the germline V gene (reference sequence), CDR1 corresponds to DFQATT and CDR2 to SNEGSKA. The reads were generated on an Illumina HiSeq 2500. Quantitative 5'-RACE with molecular barcodes was the method used to prepare the TCR beta libraries. Processing in the source paper ran as follows. A new computational method, built on a probabilistic model of VDJ rearrangement, was used to identify disease-linked TCR variants. TCRdb passed the public sequencing reads through fastp at Q25 and MiXCR, retaining productive beta sequences. Each entry is one CDR3 protein sequence, shown with its most common DNA and genes. The authors' filters were not applied to this entry. Counted in this sample were 130,000 or so distinct CDR3 sequences; about 6.4% of them appeared once. The ten top clones hold 12% of the sample.

The TCR was taken from a male donor with ankylosing spondylitis or in good health (not recorded which). Sequenced input: blood, either unsorted or a sorted T cell fraction (not recorded which). The chain joins TRBV20-1 to TRBJ2-7, with TRBD2 tentatively as D gene (6 bases match). The DNA reads TGCAGTGCTAGAGAGTGGGCTAGCGAGACCTACGAGCAGTACTTC. Its translation is CSAREWASETYEQYF.